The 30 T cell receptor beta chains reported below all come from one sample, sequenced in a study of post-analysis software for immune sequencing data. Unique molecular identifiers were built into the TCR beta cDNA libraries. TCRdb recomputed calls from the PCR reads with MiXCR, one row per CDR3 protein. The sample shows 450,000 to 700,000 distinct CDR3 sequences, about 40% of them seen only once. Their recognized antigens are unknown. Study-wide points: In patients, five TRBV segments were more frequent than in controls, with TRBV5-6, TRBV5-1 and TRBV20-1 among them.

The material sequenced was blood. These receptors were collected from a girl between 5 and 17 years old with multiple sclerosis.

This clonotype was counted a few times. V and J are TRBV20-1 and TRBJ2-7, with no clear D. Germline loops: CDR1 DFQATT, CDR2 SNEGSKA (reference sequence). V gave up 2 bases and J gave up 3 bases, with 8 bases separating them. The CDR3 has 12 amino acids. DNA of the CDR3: TGCAGTGCTAGAACCCAAAACTACGAGCAGTACTTC. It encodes CSARTQNYEQYF.

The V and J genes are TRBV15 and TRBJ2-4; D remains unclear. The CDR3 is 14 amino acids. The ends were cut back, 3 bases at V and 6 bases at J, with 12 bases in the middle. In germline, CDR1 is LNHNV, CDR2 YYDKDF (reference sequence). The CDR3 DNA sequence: TGTGCCACCAGCAGGGCGACATCGGGAAACATTCAGTACTTC. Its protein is CATSRATSGNIQYF.

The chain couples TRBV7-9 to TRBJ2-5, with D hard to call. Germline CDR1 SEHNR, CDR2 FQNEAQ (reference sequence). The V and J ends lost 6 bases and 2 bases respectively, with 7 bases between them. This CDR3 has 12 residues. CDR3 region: CASSKKQETQYF. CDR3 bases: TGTGCCAGCAGTAAGAAACAAGAGACCCAGTACTTC.

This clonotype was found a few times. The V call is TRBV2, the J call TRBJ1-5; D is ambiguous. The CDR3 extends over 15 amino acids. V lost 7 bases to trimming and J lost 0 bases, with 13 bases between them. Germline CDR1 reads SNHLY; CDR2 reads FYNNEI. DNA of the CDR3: TGTGCCAGCACCTTGGACCGGAGTAGCAATCAGCCCCAGCATTTT. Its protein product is CASTLDRSSNQPQHF.

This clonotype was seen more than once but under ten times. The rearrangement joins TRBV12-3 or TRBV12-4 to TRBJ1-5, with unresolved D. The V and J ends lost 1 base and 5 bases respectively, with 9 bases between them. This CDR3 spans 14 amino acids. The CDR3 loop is CASSLVTADQPQHF. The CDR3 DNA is TGTGCCAGCAGTTTAGTTACAGCAGATCAGCCCCAGCATTTT.

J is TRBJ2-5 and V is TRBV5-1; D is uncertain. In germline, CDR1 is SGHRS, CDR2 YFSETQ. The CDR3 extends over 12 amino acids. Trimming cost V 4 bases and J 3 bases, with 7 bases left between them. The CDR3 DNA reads TGCGCCAGCAGCCCCCTCGAAGAGACCCAGTACTTC. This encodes CASSPLEETQYF.

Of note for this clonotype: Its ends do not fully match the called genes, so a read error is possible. CDR3 DNA sequence: TGTACCAGCAGTCCGGAACTCAGCCGGAATTCACCCCTCCACTTT. Translating gives CTSSPELSRNSPLHF. J is TRBJ1-6 and V is TRBV28, with D unclear. CDR3 length: 15 residues. Germline V gene lookup returns CDR1 MDHEN and CDR2 SYDVKM.

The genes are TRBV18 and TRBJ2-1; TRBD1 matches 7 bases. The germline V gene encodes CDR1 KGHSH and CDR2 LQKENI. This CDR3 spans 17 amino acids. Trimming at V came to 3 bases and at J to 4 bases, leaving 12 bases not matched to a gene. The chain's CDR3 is CASSPRTGVEIYNEQFF. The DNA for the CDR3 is TGTGCCAGCTCACCCAGGACAGGCGTGGAGATTTACAATGAGCAGTTCTTC.

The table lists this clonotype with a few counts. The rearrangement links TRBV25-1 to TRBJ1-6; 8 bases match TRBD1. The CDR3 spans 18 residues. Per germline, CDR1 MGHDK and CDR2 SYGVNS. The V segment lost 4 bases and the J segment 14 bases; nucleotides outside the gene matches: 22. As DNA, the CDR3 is TGTGCCAGCAGTGCCCGAGGGACAGGCCCTACGTTAATTCAAGCCCTCCACTTT. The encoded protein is CASSARGTGPTLIQALHF.

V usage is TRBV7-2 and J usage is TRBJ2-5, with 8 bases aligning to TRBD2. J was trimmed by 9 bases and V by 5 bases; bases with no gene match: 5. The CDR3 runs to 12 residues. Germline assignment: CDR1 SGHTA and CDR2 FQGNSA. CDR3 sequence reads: CASSLRGGAQYF. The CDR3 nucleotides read TGTGCCAGCAGCCTCCGGGGGGGTGCCCAGTACTTC.

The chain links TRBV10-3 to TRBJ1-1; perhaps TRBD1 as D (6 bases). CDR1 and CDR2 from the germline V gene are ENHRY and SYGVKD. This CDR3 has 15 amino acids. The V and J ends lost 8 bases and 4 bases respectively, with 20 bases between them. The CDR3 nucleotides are TGTGCCATCCGGGGGGACTGGGGGACAACCACTGAAGCTTTCTTT. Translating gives CAIRGDWGTTTEAFF.

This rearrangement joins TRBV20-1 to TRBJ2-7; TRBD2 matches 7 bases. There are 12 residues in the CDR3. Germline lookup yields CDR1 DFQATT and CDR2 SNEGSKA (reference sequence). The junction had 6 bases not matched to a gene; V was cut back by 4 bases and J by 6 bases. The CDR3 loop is CSANQGGFEQYF. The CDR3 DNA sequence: TGCAGTGCTAATCAGGGAGGGTTCGAGCAGTACTTC.

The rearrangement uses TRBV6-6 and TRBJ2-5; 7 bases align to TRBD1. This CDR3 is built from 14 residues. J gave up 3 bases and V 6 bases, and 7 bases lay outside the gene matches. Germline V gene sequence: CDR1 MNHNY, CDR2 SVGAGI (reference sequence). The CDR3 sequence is CASSWAGTEETQYF. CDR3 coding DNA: TGTGCCAGCAGCTGGGCAGGGACAGAAGAGACCCAGTACTTC.

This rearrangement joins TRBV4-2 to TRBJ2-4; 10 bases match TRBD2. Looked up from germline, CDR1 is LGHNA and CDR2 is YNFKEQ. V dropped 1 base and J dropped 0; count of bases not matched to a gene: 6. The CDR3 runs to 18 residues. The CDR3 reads CASSQAVERGGAKNIQYF. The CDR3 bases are TGTGCCAGCAGCCAAGCGGTGGAGCGGGGGGGAGCCAAAAACATTCAGTACTTC.

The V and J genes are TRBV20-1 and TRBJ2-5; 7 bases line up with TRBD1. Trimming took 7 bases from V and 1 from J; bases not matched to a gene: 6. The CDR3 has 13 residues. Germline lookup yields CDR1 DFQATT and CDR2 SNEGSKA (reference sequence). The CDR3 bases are TGCAGTGGGACAGGCGGATCCCAAGAGACCCAGTACTTC. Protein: CSGTGGSQETQYF.

CDR3 region: CSVEGDSPEQYF. The CDR3 DNA follows: TGCAGCGTTGAAGGGGACAGCCCCGAGCAGTACTTC. The chain recombines TRBV29-1 with TRBJ2-7; 7 bases map to TRBD1. Germline loops: CDR1 SQVTM, CDR2 ANQGSEA. V trimming: 1 base; J trimming: 6 bases; junction bases outside the gene matches: 3. This CDR3 is built from 12 residues.

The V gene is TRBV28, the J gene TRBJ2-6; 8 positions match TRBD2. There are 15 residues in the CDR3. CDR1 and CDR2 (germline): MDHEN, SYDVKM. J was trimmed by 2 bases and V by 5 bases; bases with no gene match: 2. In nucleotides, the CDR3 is TGTGCCAGCAGTCCGACTAGCGCTGGGGCCAACGTCCTGACTTTC. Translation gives CASSPTSAGANVLTF. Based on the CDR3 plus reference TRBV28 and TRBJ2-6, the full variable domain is DVKVTQSSRYLVKRTGEKVFLECVQDMDHENMFWYRQDPGLGLRLIYFSYDVKMKEKGDIPEGYSVSREKKERFSLILESASTNQTSMYLCASSPTSAGANVLTFGAGSRLTVL.

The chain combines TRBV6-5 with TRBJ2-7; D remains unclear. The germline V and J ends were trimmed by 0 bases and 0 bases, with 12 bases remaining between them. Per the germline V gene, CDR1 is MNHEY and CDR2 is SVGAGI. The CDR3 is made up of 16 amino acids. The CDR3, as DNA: TGTGCCAGCAGTTACTCGTCAAAGGTTGCCTCCTACGAGCAGTACTTC. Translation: CASSYSSKVASYEQYF.

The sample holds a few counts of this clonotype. The CDR3 DNA reads as TGTGCCAGCACCCCTGTGGGGCTCTACGAGCAGTACTTC. This codes for CASTPVGLYEQYF. This sequence joins TRBV7-2 and TRBJ2-7; D may be TRBD1 (5 bases). Per the germline V gene, CDR1 is SGHTA and CDR2 is FQGNSA. Between the trimmed V and J ends, which lost 7 bases and 3 bases, there was a span of 13 bases. The CDR3 covers 13 residues.

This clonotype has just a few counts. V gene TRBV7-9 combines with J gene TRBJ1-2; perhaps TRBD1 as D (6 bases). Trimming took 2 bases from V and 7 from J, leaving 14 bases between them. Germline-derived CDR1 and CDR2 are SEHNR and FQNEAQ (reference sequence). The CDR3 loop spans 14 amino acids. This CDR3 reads CASSLLGGGGGYTF. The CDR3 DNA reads TGTGCCAGCAGCTTACTCGGTGGAGGGGGTGGCTACACCTTC.

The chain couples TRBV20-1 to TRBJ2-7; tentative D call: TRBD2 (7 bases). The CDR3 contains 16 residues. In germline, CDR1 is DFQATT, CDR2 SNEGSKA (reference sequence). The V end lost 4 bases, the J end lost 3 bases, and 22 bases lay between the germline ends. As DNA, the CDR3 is TGCAGTGCTACCCCGCGGGGGCTCCCCTGGATCTACGAGCAGTACTTC. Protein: CSATPRGLPWIYEQYF.

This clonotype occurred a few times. The DNA of the CDR3 is TGTGCCTCACTAGCGGGGGACAATGAGCAGTTCTTC. It codes for CASLAGDNEQFF. This chain connects TRBV10-3 to TRBJ2-1; TRBD2 matches 11 bases. The V segment lost 11 bases and the J segment 5 bases; nucleotides outside the gene matches: 2. The germline V gene has CDR1 ENHRY and CDR2 SYGVKD. This CDR3 contains 12 residues.

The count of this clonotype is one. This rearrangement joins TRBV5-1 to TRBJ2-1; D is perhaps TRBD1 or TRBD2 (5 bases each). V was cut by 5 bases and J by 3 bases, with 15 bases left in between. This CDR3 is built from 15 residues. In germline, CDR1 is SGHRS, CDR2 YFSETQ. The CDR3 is CASRGDRTDYNEQFF. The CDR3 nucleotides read TGCGCCAGCAGGGGGGACCGGACCGACTACAATGAGCAGTTCTTC.

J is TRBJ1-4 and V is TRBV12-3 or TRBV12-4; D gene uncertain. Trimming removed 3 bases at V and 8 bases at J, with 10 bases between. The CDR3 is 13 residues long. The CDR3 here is CASSLELWEKLFF. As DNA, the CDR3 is TGTGCCAGCAGTTTGGAGTTATGGGAAAAACTGTTTTTT.

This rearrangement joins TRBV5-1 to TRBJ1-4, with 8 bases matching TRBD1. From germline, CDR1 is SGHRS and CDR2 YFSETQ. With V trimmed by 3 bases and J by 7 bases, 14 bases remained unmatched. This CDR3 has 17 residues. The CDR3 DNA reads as TGCGCCAGCAGCTCTCAGGGGGCGCGAGGTGTGGGTGAAAAACTGTTTTTT. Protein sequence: CASSSQGARGVGEKLFF.

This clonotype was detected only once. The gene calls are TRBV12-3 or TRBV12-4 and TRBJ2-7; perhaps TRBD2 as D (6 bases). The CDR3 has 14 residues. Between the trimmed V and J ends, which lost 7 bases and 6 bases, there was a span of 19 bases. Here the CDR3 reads CASTQGRGYGEQYF. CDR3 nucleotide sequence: TGTGCCAGCACTCAAGGCCGGGGGTATGGCGAGCAGTACTTC.

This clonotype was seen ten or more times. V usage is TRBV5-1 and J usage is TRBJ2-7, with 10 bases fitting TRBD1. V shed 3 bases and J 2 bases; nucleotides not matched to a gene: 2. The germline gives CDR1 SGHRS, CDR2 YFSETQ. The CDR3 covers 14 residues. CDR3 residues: CASSSTGGPYEQYF. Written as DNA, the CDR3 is TGCGCCAGCAGCTCGACAGGGGGCCCCTACGAGCAGTACTTC.

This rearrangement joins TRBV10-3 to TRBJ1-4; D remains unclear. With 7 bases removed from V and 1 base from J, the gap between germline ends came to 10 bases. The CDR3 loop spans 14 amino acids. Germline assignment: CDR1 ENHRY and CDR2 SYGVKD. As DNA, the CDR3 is TGTGCCATCACTGGGGTAGGAACTAATGAAAAACTGTTTTTT. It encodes CAITGVGTNEKLFF.

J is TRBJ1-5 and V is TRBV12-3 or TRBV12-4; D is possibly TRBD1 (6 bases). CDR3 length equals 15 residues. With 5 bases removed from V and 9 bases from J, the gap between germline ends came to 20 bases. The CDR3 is CASSGGPLSYRPQHF. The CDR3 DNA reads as TGTGCCAGCAGTGGGGGCCCCCTTTCTTATCGGCCCCAGCATTTT.

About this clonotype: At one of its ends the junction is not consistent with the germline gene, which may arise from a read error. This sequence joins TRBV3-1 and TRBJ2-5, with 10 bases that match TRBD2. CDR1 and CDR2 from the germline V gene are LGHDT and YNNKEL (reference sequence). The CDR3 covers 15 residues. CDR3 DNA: TGCGCCAGCAGCCAAGATGGGACTAGCGATGAGACCCAGTACTTC. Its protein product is CASSQDGTSDETQYF.